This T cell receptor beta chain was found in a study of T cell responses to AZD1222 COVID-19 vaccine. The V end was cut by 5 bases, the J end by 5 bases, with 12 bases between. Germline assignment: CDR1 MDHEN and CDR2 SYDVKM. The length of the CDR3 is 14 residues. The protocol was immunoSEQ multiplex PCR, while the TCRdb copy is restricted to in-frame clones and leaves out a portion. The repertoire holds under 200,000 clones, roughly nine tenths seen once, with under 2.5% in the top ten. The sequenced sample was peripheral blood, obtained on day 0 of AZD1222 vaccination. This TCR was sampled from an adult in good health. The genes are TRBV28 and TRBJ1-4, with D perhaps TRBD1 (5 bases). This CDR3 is CASSETAENEKLFF. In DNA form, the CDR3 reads TGTGCCAGCAGTGAGACAGCTGAGAATGAAAAACTGTTTTTT.